This entry lists 16 T cell receptor beta chains sequenced from one sample in a study of cytomegalovirus exposure and HLA in healthy donors. Only in-frame clones appear in the TCRdb table, and some are missing; sequencing was by immunoSEQ multiplex PCR. Of 140,000 to 150,000 clones listed, approximately 90% are singletons. Input material: PBMCs. Every receptor here comes from a man between 18 and 35 years old in good health and CMV-seronegative.

The V call is TRBV5-1, the J call TRBJ1-5; 12 bases are shared with TRBD1. The V gene's germline CDR1 is SGHRS and CDR2 YFSETQ. This CDR3 has 15 residues. V shed 4 bases, J shed 5 bases, and the junction held 4 bases outside the gene matches. The CDR3 DNA reads as TGCGCCAGCAGCACGGGACAGGGGGCCGATCAGCCCCAGCATTTT. Protein sequence: CASSTGQGADQPQHF.

The J gene is TRBJ2-5, the V gene TRBV5-1; D uncertain. The CDR3 is 15 amino acids. The V gene lost 0 bases and the J gene lost 0 bases, with 9 bases spanning the gap. In germline, CDR1 is SGHRS, CDR2 YFSETQ. The DNA for the CDR3 is TGCGCCAGCAGCTTGGGGGCCAGAAACCAAGAGACCCAGTACTTC. Protein: CASSLGARNQETQYF. The full variable domain, completed using reference TRBV5-1 and TRBJ2-5, is KAGVTQTPRYLIKTRGQQVTLSCSPISGHRSVSWYQQTPGQGLQFLFEYFSETQRNKGNFPGRFSGRQFSNSRSEMNVSTLELGDSALYLCASSLGARNQETQYFGPGTRLLVL.

The chain combines TRBV6-1 with TRBJ1-4; tentatively, D is TRBD1 (5 bases). From germline, CDR1 is MNHNS and CDR2 SASEGT. V shed 8 bases and J shed 0 bases, with 13 bases lying between them. The CDR3 contains 15 residues. CDR3 sequence (DNA): TGTGCCAGCTCGTTCGGGACTACAACTAATGAAAAACTGTTTTTT. Translating gives CASSFGTTTNEKLFF.

V is TRBV25-1 and J is TRBJ1-6; D is perhaps TRBD1 (5 bases). The V end was cut by 4 bases, the J end by 7 bases, with 14 bases between. The CDR3 contains 15 residues. CDR1 and CDR2 (germline): MGHDK, SYGVNS. CDR3 sequence reads: CASSAPGLVNSPLHF. CDR3 nucleotides: TGTGCCAGCAGTGCACCGGGACTGGTCAATTCACCCCTCCACTTT.

V and J are TRBV7-2 and TRBJ1-2; no reliable D call. Trimming shortened V by 3 bases and J by 3 bases, and 8 bases separated the two germline ends. The CDR3 extends over 13 amino acids. Germline CDR1 reads SGHTA; CDR2 reads FQGNSA. The CDR3 DNA reads as TGTGCCAGCAGCTTGAGGCTCTACTATGGCTACACCTTC. This gives the protein CASSLRLYYGYTF.

CDR3: CASSSTGRTNEKLFF. Written as DNA, the CDR3 is TGTGCCAGCAGTTCTACAGGGAGAACTAATGAAAAACTGTTTTTT. This chain links TRBV27 with TRBJ1-4; a possible D gene is TRBD1 (6 bases). Between the trimmed V and J ends, which lost 4 bases and 1 base, there was a span of 10 bases. From germline, CDR1 is MNHEY and CDR2 SMNVEV (reference sequence). The CDR3 runs 15 residues.

This clone was picked up one time. The same CDR3 is also encoded by other DNA sequences in this sample. This chain links TRBV18 with TRBJ1-5; 8 nucleotides align to TRBD1. Trimming took 3 bases from V and 4 from J; bases not matched to a gene: 2. CDR1 KGHSH and CDR2 LQKENI come from the germline V gene. The CDR3 loop spans 14 amino acids. The CDR3 DNA follows: TGTGCCAGCTCACCCGGACAGGGAAATCAGCCCCAGCATTTT. Protein: CASSPGQGNQPQHF.

The J gene is TRBJ2-7, the V gene TRBV18; 13 nucleotides line up with TRBD2. The CDR3 length is 16 residues. Germline lookup yields CDR1 KGHSH and CDR2 LQKENI. With 5 bases clipped from V and 2 bases from J, the junction kept 6 bases outside the gene matches. CDR3 amino acids: CASSAGTSGTPYEQYF. CDR3 coding DNA: TGTGCCAGCTCAGCCGGGACTAGCGGGACCCCCTACGAGCAGTACTTC.

In its sample, this clone was seen a few times. The gene calls are TRBV7-2 and TRBJ2-5, with D hard to call. The CDR3 is 15 amino acids. The V end lost 5 bases, the J end lost 9 bases, and 22 bases lay between the germline ends. Germline V gene lookup returns CDR1 SGHTA and CDR2 FQGNSA. The CDR3 protein is CASSPGLTANRAQYF. DNA for the CDR3: TGTGCCAGCAGCCCCGGTTTGACGGCCAATCGGGCCCAGTACTTC.

With respect to this clone: Other DNA sequences in the same sample also yield this CDR3. The chain carries TRBV5-1 and TRBJ2-1, with 12 positions matching TRBD2. Germline V gene lookup returns CDR1 SGHRS and CDR2 YFSETQ. The J segment lost 1 base and the V segment lost 1 base, leaving 3 bases of the junction unmatched. CDR3 length: 17 residues. This CDR3 is CASSLTSGGSSYNEQFF. CDR3 DNA: TGCGCCAGCAGCTTGACTAGCGGGGGGTCGTCCTACAATGAGCAGTTCTTC.

This clone was detected once. The CDR3 reads CASSYSGTGVDYGYTF. DNA for the CDR3: TGTGCCAGCAGTTACTCCGGGACAGGGGTTGACTATGGCTACACCTTC. The V and J genes are TRBV6-5 and TRBJ1-2, with 10 nucleotides matching TRBD1. There are 16 residues in the CDR3. Germline V gene sequence: CDR1 MNHEY, CDR2 SVGAGI. The V gene end was trimmed by 0 bases and the J gene end by 3 bases; junction bases not matched to a gene: 4.

The chain combines TRBV27 with TRBJ1-5; no clear D gene. Germline V gene sequence: CDR1 MNHEY, CDR2 SMNVEV (reference sequence). V gave up 6 bases and J gave up 3 bases, with 15 bases separating them. CDR3 length equals 15 residues. The CDR3 loop is CASSFRATFNQPQHF. The DNA of the CDR3 is TGTGCCAGCAGCTTTCGAGCGACCTTCAATCAGCCCCAGCATTTT.

The chain employs TRBV6-1 and TRBJ2-7, with 7 bases that match TRBD2. Germline V gives CDR1 MNHNS, CDR2 SASEGT. Trimming cost V 1 base and J 5 bases; bases outside gene matches: 11. CDR3 length: 16 residues. The CDR3 protein is CASSEGGGGVGHEQYV. The CDR3 nucleotides are TGTGCCAGCAGTGAAGGAGGTGGGGGGGTAGGACACGAGCAGTACGTC.

The rearrangement links TRBV2 to TRBJ2-1, with no clear D. CDR3 length equals 13 residues. CDR1 is SNHLY and CDR2 is FYNNEI in the germline V gene. V shed 4 bases and J shed 4 bases, with 8 bases lying between them. CDR3 sequence: CASSVVSYNEQFF. The CDR3 nucleotides read TGTGCCAGCAGTGTCGTTTCGTACAATGAGCAGTTCTTC.

The V call is TRBV4-1, the J call TRBJ1-4; 7 bases agree with TRBD1. Trimming removed 5 bases from V and 5 bases from J; junction bases left unmatched: 11. Germline V gene sequence: CDR1 MGHRA, CDR2 YSYEKL. The CDR3 totals 16 residues. CDR3 region: CASSDARGGTNEKLFF. The CDR3 DNA is TGCGCCAGCAGCGACGCAAGAGGGGGCACGAATGAAAAACTGTTTTTT.

The chain couples TRBV7-9 to TRBJ2-7; TRBD1 aligns across 12 bases. V trimming: 3 bases; J trimming: 4 bases; junction bases outside the gene matches: 1. The V gene's germline CDR1 is SEHNR and CDR2 FQNEAQ (reference sequence). CDR3 length: 14 amino acids. The CDR3 loop reads CASSLGQGAYEQYV. As DNA, the CDR3 is TGTGCCAGCAGCTTGGGACAGGGGGCTTACGAGCAGTACGTC.